One TCR beta chain is described in this entry. This entry comes from a study of T-cell memory formation after mild COVID-19. Study-wide context: TCR clusters were mostly confined to one donor each.

TCRdb re-called the 5' RACE reads through MiXCR, storing one row per CDR3 protein. The table has 250,000 to 400,000 distinct CDR3 sequences, 13% to 15% seen once. V lost 5 bases to trimming and J lost 3 bases; unmatched junction nucleotides: 3. This CDR3 is 15 amino acids long. Sequenced sample: PBMCs or a T cell subset sorted from them (not recorded which). The chain links TRBV12-3 or TRBV12-4 to TRBJ2-5, with 13 bases matching TRBD2. The sequence derives from a man between 18 and 35 years old who had mild COVID-19 (a few samples of this study predate the infection). Cell type and time point are not known. CDR3 in DNA: TGTGCCAGCAGTAGACTAGCGGGGGGAAAAGAGACCCAGTACTTC. This gives the protein CASSRLAGGKETQYF.